The 14 T cell receptor beta chains in this list originate from one sample, sequenced in a study of Ad26.COV2.S vaccination and SARS-CoV-2 variants. The table came from immunoSEQ multiplex PCR; TCRdb's copy has only in-frame clones and leaves some out. The data contain hundreds of thousands of clones, 80% to 90% of them singletons. Treatment meaning: about 20 received Ad26.COV2.S at low or high dose, single or two shots; 5 received placebo; per-sample allocation not given. All samples were drawn on day 63, counting from the first vaccine or placebo injection. Sequences were derived from peripheral blood, sampled in a trial of Ad26.COV2.S vaccine versus placebo. The receptors shown here come from a person between 18 and 65 years old who received the Ad26.COV2.S COVID-19 vaccine or a placebo.

The sample holds one count of this clone. This chain uses TRBV3-1 (or the pseudogene TRBV3-2) with TRBJ1-2; 12 nucleotides line up with TRBD1. Trimming removed 1 base from V and 5 bases from J; junction bases left unmatched: 2. Germline V lookup: CDR1 LGHDT, CDR2 YNNKEL (reference sequence). The CDR3 spans 15 residues. The chain's CDR3 is CASSQGDRGPYGYTF. The CDR3 DNA is TGTGCCAGCAGCCAAGGGGACAGGGGGCCTTATGGCTACACCTTC.

This clone has a single count. A single base is all that separates this from a far larger clone, so a read error is likely. The chain is built from TRBV3-1 (or the pseudogene TRBV3-2) and TRBJ1-2; TRBD1 matches at 7 bases. V shed 4 bases, J shed 4 bases, and the junction held 3 bases outside the gene matches. CDR3 length equals 13 residues. Germline V gene sequence: CDR1 LGHDT, CDR2 YNNKEL (reference sequence). The CDR3 protein is CASSPTGSYGYTF. For the CDR3, the DNA is TGTGCCAGCAGCCCGACAGGGAGCTATGGCTACACCTTC.

The chain joins TRBV19 to TRBJ1-1; no reliable D call. V was clipped by 2 bases and J by 3 bases, with 10 bases between them. Germline CDR1 LNHDA, CDR2 SQIVND (reference sequence). The CDR3 covers 14 residues. The CDR3 loop reads CASSIPRRDTEAFF. The CDR3 DNA reads TGTGCCAGTAGTATACCAAGACGAGACACTGAAGCTTTCTTT.

The chain combines TRBV12-3 or TRBV12-4 with TRBJ2-7; TRBD1 aligns across 9 bases. This CDR3 has 13 residues. V lost 5 bases and J lost 7; bases outside the gene matches: 6. This chain's CDR3 is CASSKQGAGEQYF. CDR3 in DNA: TGTGCCAGCAGTAAACAGGGGGCTGGGGAGCAGTACTTC.

The CDR3 sequence is CSVDRGQGTEAFF. CDR3 DNA sequence: TGCAGCGTTGACCGGGGGCAAGGCACTGAAGCTTTCTTT. V gene TRBV29-1 combines with J gene TRBJ1-1; D is possibly TRBD1 (6 bases). Germline V lookup: CDR1 SQVTM, CDR2 ANQGSEA. This CDR3 is 13 amino acids long. Trimming shortened V by 3 bases and J by 4 bases, and 12 bases separated the two germline ends.

The chain couples TRBV5-8 to TRBJ1-4, with D possibly being TRBD1 (5 bases). With 0 bases removed from V and 5 bases from J, the gap between germline ends came to 11 bases. Germline V gene data show CDR1 as SGHTS and CDR2 as YDEGEE. The length of the CDR3 is 15 residues. This CDR3 reads CASSLAGTLNEKLFF. DNA for the CDR3: TGTGCCAGCAGCTTGGCCGGGACGCTGAATGAAAAACTGTTTTTT.

The sample holds a few counts of this clone. The chain combines TRBV19 with TRBJ2-1; perhaps TRBD1 as D (6 bases). Trimming removed 4 bases from V and 11 bases from J, with 21 bases in between. The CDR3 runs to 15 residues. CDR1 is LNHDA, CDR2 SQIVND, per germline (reference sequence). This CDR3 reads CASSTRRDTDTQQFF. Written as DNA, the CDR3 is TGTGCCAGTAGTACCAGAAGGGACACCGATACCCAGCAGTTCTTC.

V gene TRBV5-4 combines with J gene TRBJ2-7, with D possibly being TRBD2 (5 bases). Germline V lookup: CDR1 SGHNT, CDR2 YYREEE (reference sequence). Trimming removed 3 bases from V and 0 bases from J, with 19 bases in between. This CDR3 comprises 17 residues. The CDR3 protein is CASSSVKGLAPSYEQYF. CDR3 DNA: TGTGCCAGCAGCTCCGTGAAAGGGCTAGCCCCCTCCTACGAGCAGTACTTC.

The chain has TRBV11-1 and TRBJ2-5, with 10 bases that match TRBD2. CDR1 is SGHAT and CDR2 is FQDESV in the germline V gene (reference sequence). Germline trimming cut 5 bases from V and 9 bases from J; bases unmatched to any gene: 12. The CDR3 runs 15 residues. DNA for the CDR3: TGTGCCAGCAGCCGACGGACTAGCGGCTCCTGGGCCCAGTACTTC. This encodes CASSRRTSGSWAQYF.

The rearrangement uses TRBV6-5 and TRBJ2-7; TRBD1 agrees at 8 bases. Germline CDR1 and CDR2: MNHEY and SVGAGI. CDR3 length equals 14 residues. Trimming removed 11 bases from V and 0 bases from J; junction bases left unmatched: 9. The CDR3 protein is CAGKGQGASYEQYF. In DNA form, the CDR3 reads TGTGCCGGGAAAGGGCAGGGGGCCTCCTACGAGCAGTACTTC.

The chain is built from TRBV7-6 and TRBJ1-2; 7 nucleotides agree with TRBD1. The CDR3 has 14 residues. The germline V gene has CDR1 SGHVS and CDR2 FNYEAQ. With 3 bases clipped from V and 6 bases from J, the junction kept 7 bases outside the gene matches. Here the CDR3 DNA reads TGTGCCAGCAGCTTCAGACAGGGAAAGGATGGCTACACCTTC. This sequence encodes CASSFRQGKDGYTF.

The chain links TRBV7-3 to TRBJ2-7; possible D gene TRBD1, 6 bases. Trimming removed 2 bases from V and 4 bases from J, with 15 bases in between. The CDR3 sequence is 15 residues long. Germline-derived CDR1 and CDR2 are SGHTA and FQGTGA. Here the CDR3 reads CASSLVPGAAYEQYF. The CDR3 DNA reads as TGTGCCAGCAGCTTAGTCCCAGGGGCGGCATACGAGCAGTACTTC.

This sequence joins TRBV19 and TRBJ1-1; D unresolved. Germline V gene lookup returns CDR1 LNHDA and CDR2 SQIVND (reference sequence). The CDR3 extends over 13 amino acids. V lost 6 bases and J 0 bases, leaving 8 bases between the germline ends. In DNA form, the CDR3 reads TGTGCCAGTAGCCCCCGGCTGAACACTGAAGCTTTCTTT. Translating gives CASSPRLNTEAFF. Variable domain in full (rest from reference TRBV19 and TRBJ1-1): DGGITQSPKYLFRKEGQNVTLSCEQNLNHDAMYWYRQDPGQGLRLIYYSQIVNDFQKGDIAEGYSVSREKKESFPLTVTSAQKNPTAFYLCASSPRLNTEAFFGQGTRLTVV.

Only a few counts were recorded for this clone. V usage is TRBV4-1 and J usage is TRBJ1-2, with 10 nucleotides matching TRBD1. The V segment lost 5 bases and the J segment 7 bases; nucleotides outside the gene matches: 10. Germline CDR1 and CDR2: MGHRA and YSYEKL. The length of the CDR3 is 15 residues. The CDR3 DNA reads as TGCGCCAGCAGCAAGTTCCTGGACAGGGGGGCTGGCTACACCTTC. Translating it yields CASSKFLDRGAGYTF.